This T cell receptor (beta chain) was found in a study of T-cell reconstitution after alpha-beta-depleted transplantation in children (dated by TCRdb to the mid-2010s). General notes on the study: Using TCR repertoire profiling, the study followed T-cell immune reconstitution in a quantitative way in children after TCRalphabeta/CD19-depleted allogeneic hematopoietic cell transplantation. What the study reported, not specific to this receptor: Hyperexpanded clone frequencies declined over subsequent months; after one year, T-cell counts and TCRbeta diversity were mostly attributed to newly produced T cells. In some patients, the high TCRbeta diversity seen at day 60 was put down to recipient T cells and intrathymic progenitors that had survived conditioning. The apparently early alphabetaT-cell count recovery about two months after transplant was reportedly dependent on only several hundred rapidly expanded clones derived from non-depleted graft cells.

The sample's treatment or condition label, in plain terms: allogeneic hematopoietic cell transplantation with graft depleted of TCRalphabeta T cells and CD19 B cells. TCRalphabeta/CD19-depleted allogeneic hematopoietic cell grafts were given to the transplant recipients, all of whom were children. The library was generated by PCR. Reads for this sample came from an Illumina HiSeq 2500. Molecular barcoding was employed in the preparation of TCR libraries, with unique molecular identifiers being used to normalize TCRbeta repertoire quantification. TCRdb reworked the public reads: Q25 trimming with fastp, MiXCR clone assembly, productive beta chains retained. Identical CDR3 proteins give one entry, which carries the most common genes and DNA. The sample table shows about 47,000 distinct CDR3 sequences, and approximately 52% are seen once. The ten largest clones add up to 35% to 40% of the sample. A word on this clonotype: The antigen it binds to is not known. No clone much larger than this one lies a single base away; base qualities are absent.

The CDR3 starts with the cysteine, ends with the phenylalanine, and has 13 residues. This entry keeps only the CDR3 DNA: 39 bases, framed from base 1. The trim is 0 bases for V and 7 bases for J, with a gap of 10 bases between the germline ends. From the germline V gene, CDR1 is MNHEY and CDR2 is SVGAGI. The sequence derives from a boy younger than two with SCID, due to receive a stem cell transplant. Here the sequenced sample was peripheral blood, taken before TCRalphabeta/CD19-depleted stem cell transplant. The receptor chain draws on TRBV6-5 and TRBJ2-7; the D gene is perhaps TRBD1 or TRBD2, each of them matching over 5 bases. The sequence in DNA is TGTGCCAGCAGTTACTCGGGGGTATCGGAGCAGTACTTC. The encoded protein is CASSYSGVSEQYF.